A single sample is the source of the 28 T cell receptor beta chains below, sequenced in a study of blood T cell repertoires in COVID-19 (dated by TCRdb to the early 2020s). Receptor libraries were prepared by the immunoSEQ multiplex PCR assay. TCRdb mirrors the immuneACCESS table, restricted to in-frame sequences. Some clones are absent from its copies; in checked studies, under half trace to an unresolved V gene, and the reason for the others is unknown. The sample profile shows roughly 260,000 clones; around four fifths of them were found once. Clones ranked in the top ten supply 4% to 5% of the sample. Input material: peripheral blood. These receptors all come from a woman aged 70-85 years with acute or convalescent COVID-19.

The CDR3 coding sequence is TGTGCCAGCAGCTTAGAGCGGCCCGGTACGCAGTATTTT. Translation gives CASSLERPGTQYF. J is TRBJ2-3 and V is TRBV7-9, with a tentative D call TRBD2 (5 bases). CDR1 and CDR2 (germline): SEHNR, FQNEAQ (reference sequence). The CDR3 length is 13 residues. V lost 1 base to trimming and J lost 8 bases, with 10 bases between them.

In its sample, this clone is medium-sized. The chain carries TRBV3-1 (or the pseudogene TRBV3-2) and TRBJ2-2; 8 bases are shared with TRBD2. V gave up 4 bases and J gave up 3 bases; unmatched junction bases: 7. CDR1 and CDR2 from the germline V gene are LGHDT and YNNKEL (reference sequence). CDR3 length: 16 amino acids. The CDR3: CASSPVGGADTGELFF. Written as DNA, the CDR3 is TGTGCCAGCAGCCCAGTCGGGGGGGCCGACACCGGGGAGCTGTTTTTT.

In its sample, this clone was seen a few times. CDR3 sequence: CASGNGASGNYGYTF. The DNA of the CDR3 is TGCGCCAGCGGGAATGGGGCCTCAGGGAACTATGGCTACACCTTC. The chain has TRBV4-3 and TRBJ1-2; D might be TRBD1 (5 bases). This CDR3 is built from 15 residues. Trimming removed 8 bases from V and 2 bases from J, with 18 bases in between. The germline V gene has CDR1 LGHNA and CDR2 YSLEER.

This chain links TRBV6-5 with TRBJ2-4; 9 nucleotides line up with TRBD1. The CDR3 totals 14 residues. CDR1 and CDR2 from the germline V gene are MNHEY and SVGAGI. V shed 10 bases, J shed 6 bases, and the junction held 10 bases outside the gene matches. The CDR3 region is CATRSGQGRNIQYF. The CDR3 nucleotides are TGTGCCACTCGGTCGGGACAGGGTAGAAACATTCAGTACTTC.

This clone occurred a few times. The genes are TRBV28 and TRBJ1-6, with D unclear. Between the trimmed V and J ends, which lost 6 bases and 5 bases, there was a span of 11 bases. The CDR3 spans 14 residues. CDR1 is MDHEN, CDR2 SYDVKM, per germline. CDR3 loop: CASSPTVNNSPLHF. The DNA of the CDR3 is TGTGCCAGCAGCCCAACGGTTAATAATTCACCCCTCCACTTT.

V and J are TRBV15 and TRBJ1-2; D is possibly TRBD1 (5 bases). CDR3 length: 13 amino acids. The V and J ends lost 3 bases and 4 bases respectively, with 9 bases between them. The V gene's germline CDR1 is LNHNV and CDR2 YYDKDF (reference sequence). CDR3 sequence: CATSSRDFYGYTF. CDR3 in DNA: TGTGCCACCAGCAGCCGGGACTTCTATGGCTACACCTTC.

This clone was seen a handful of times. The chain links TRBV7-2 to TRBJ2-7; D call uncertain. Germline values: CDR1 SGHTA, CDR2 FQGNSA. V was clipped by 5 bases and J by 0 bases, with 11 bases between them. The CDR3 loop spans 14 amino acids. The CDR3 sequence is CASSLPPPSYEQYF. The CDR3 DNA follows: TGTGCCAGCAGCCTACCTCCTCCCTCCTACGAGCAGTACTTC.

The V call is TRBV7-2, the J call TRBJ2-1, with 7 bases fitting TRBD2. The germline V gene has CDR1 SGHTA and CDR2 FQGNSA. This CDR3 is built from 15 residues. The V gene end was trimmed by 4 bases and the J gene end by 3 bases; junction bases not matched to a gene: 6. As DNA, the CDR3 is TGTGCCAGCAGCTCCTCCGGGACTAACTACAATGAGCAGTTCTTC. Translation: CASSSSGTNYNEQFF.

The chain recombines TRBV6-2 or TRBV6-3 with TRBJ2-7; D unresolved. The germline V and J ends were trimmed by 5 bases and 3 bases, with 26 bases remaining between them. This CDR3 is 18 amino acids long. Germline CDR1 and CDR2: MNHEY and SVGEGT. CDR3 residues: CASSPPLYMIIPNYEQYF. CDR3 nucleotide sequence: TGTGCCAGCAGTCCACCCCTCTATATGATCATACCTAACTACGAGCAGTACTTC.

CDR3 residues: CASSQVTGREFGYTF. The CDR3 nucleotides read TGTGCCAGCAGCCAAGTTACAGGGAGGGAATTTGGCTACACCTTC. The chain links TRBV3-1 (or the pseudogene TRBV3-2) to TRBJ1-2, with a weak D call TRBD1 (6 bases). CDR1 and CDR2 (germline): LGHDT, YNNKEL (reference sequence). The CDR3 has 15 residues. The V and J ends lost 1 base and 7 bases respectively, with 16 bases between them.

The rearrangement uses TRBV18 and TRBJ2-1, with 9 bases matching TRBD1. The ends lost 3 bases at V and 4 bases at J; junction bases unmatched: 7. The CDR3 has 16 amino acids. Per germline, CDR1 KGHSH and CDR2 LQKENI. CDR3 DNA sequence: TGTGCCAGCTCACCCGGGGTGACAGGGGGATACAATGAGCAGTTCTTC. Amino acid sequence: CASSPGVTGGYNEQFF.

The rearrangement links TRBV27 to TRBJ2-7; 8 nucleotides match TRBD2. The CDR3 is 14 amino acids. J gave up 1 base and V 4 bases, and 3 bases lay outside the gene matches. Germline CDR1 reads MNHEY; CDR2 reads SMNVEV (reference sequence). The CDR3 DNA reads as TGTGCCAGCAGTTCGGGACTAGATTCCTACGAGCAGTACTTC. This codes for CASSSGLDSYEQYF.

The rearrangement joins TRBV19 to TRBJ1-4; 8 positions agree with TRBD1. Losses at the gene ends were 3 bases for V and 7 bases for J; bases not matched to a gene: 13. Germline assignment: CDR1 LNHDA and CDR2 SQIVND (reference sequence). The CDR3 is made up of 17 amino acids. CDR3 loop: CASSIGIARGLVEKLFF. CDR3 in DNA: TGTGCCAGTAGTATCGGCATAGCCAGGGGGCTCGTTGAAAAACTGTTTTTT.

The CDR3 bases are TGTGCCAGCAGTTATACAGGGGTGGATGGCTACACCTTC. The encoded protein is CASSYTGVDGYTF. The gene calls are TRBV6-5 and TRBJ1-2; 7 bases line up with TRBD1. Germline loops: CDR1 MNHEY, CDR2 SVGAGI. The CDR3 totals 13 residues. J lost 6 bases, V lost 3 bases, and 4 bases had no gene match.

The CDR3 DNA reads as TGTGCCAGCAGCCAAGTCGACGGCGGTACGCAGTATTTT. As protein: CASSQVDGGTQYF. The J gene is TRBJ2-3, the V gene TRBV3-1 (or the pseudogene TRBV3-2); D gene ambiguous. This CDR3 is built from 13 residues. V shed 1 base and J shed 8 bases, with 10 bases lying between them. Per the germline V gene, CDR1 is LGHDT and CDR2 is YNNKEL (reference sequence).

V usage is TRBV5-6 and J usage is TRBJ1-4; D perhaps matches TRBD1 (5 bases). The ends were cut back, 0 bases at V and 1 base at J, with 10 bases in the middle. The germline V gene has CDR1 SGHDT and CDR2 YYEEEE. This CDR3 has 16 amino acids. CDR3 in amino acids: CASSLANGGTNEKLFF. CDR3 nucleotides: TGTGCCAGCAGCTTGGCCAACGGGGGAACTAATGAAAAACTGTTTTTT.

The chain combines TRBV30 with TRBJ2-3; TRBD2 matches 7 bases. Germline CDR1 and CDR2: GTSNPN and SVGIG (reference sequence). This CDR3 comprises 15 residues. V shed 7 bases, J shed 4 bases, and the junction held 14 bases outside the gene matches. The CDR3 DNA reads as TGTGCCTTATCAAAGTCGGGGGGTGGCGCAGATACGCAGTATTTT. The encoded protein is CALSKSGGGADTQYF.

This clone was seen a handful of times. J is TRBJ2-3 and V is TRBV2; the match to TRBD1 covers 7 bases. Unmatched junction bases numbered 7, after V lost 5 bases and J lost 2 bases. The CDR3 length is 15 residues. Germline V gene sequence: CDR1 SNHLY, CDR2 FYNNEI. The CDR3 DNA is TGTGCCAGCAGTATGGACAGGCTAACCACAGATACGCAGTATTTT. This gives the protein CASSMDRLTTDTQYF.

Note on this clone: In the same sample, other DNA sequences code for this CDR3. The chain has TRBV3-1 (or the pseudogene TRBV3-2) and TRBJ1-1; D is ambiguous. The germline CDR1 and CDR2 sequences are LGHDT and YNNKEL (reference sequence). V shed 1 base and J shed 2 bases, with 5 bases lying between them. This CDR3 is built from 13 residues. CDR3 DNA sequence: TGTGCCAGCAGCCAAGTCAGTAACACTGAAGCTTTCTTT. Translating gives CASSQVSNTEAFF.

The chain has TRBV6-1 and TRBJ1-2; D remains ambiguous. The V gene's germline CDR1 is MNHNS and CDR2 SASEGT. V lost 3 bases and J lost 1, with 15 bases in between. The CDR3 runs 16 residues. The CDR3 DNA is TGTGCCAGCAGTGATATAAACAAAGCGATTAACTATGGCTACACCTTC. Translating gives CASSDINKAINYGYTF.

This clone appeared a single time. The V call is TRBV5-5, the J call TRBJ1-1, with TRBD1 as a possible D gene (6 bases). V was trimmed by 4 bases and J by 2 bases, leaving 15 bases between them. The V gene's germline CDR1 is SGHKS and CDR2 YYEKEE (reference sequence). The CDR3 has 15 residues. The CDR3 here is CASSRTGTPNTEAFF. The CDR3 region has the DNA TGTGCCAGCAGCAGGACCGGGACACCCAACACTGAAGCTTTCTTT.

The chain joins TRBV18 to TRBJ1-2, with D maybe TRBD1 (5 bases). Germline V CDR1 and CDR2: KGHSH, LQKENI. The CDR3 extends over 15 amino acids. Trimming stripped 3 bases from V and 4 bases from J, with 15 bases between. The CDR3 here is CASSPIGRVGYGYTF. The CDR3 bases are TGTGCCAGCTCACCGATTGGCAGGGTCGGCTATGGCTACACCTTC.

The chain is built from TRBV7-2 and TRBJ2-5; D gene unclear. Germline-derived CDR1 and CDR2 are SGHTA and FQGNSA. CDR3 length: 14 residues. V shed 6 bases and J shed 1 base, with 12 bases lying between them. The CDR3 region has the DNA TGTGCCAGCAGGCTCTCCGCGAGCCAAGAGACCCAGTACTTC. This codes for CASRLSASQETQYF.

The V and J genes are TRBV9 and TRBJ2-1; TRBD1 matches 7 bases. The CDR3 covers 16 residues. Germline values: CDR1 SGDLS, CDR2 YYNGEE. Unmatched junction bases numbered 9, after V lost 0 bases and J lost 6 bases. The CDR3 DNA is TGTGCCAGCAGCGTAGCCCCAGGGGGATCTGGCAATGAGCAGTTCTTC. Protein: CASSVAPGGSGNEQFF.

Here the CDR3 DNA reads TGTGCCAGTACCCGGGACAGGCTTGGCTACACCTTC. It translates to CASTRDRLGYTF. The chain uses TRBV19 and TRBJ1-2; 8 bases match TRBD1. Trimming removed 7 bases from V and 7 bases from J; junction bases left unmatched: 5. Germline-derived CDR1 and CDR2 are LNHDA and SQIVND (reference sequence). The CDR3 sequence is 12 residues long.

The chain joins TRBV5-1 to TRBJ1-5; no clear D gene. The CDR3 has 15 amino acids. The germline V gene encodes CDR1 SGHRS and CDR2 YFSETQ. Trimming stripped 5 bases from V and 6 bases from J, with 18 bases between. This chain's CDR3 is CASRPDGERSQPQHF. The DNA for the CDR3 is TGCGCCAGCAGACCTGACGGAGAGAGAAGTCAGCCCCAGCATTTT.

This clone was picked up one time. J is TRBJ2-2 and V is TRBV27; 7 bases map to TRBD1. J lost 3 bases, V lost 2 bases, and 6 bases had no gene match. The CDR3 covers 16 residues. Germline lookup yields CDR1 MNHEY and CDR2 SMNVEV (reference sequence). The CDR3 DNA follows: TGTGCCAGCAGTTTAACAGGGGAAATTGACACCGGGGAGCTGTTTTTT. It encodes CASSLTGEIDTGELFF.

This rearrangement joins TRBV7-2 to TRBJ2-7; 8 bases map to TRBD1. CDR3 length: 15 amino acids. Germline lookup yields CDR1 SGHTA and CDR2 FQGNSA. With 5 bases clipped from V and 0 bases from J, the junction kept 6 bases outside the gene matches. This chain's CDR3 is CASSLDRGFSYEQYF. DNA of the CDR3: TGTGCCAGCAGCCTAGACAGGGGCTTCTCCTACGAGCAGTACTTC.